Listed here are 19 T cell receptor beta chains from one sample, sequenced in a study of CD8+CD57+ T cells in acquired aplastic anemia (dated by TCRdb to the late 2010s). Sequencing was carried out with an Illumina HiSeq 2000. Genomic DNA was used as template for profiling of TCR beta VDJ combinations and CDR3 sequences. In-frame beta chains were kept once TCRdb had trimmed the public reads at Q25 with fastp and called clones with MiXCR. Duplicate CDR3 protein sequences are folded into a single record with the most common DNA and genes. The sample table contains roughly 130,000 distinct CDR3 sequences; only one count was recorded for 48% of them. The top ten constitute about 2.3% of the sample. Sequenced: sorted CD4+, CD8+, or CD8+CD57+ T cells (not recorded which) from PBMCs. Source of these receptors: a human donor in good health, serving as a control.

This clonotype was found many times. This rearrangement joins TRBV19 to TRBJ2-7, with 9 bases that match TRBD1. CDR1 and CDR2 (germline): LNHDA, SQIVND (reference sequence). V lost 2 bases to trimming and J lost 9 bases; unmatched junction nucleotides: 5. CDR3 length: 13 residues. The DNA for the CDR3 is TGTGCCAGTAGTATAACGGACAGGGGCGGGCAGTACTTC. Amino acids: CASSITDRGGQYF.

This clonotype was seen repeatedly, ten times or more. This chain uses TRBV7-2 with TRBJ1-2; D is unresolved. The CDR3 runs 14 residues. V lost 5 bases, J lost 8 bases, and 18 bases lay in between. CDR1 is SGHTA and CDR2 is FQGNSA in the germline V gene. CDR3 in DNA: TGTGCCAGCAGCACGCTGGGTAATAAGGGCGGCTACACCTTC. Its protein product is CASSTLGNKGGYTF.

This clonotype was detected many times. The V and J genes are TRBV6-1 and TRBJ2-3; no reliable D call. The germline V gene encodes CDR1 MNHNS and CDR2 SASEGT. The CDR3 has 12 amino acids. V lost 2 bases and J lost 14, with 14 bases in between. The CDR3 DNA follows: TGTGCCAGCAGTGAAACCGGCCGTCGTTTGTATTTT. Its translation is CASSETGRRLYF.

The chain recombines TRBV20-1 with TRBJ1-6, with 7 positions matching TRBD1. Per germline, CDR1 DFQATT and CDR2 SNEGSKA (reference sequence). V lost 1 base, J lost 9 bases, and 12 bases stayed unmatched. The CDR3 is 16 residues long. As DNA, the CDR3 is TGCAGTGCTAGAGGCTTCCCGACAGGGAGCAGTTCACCCCTCCACTTT. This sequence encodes CSARGFPTGSSSPLHF.

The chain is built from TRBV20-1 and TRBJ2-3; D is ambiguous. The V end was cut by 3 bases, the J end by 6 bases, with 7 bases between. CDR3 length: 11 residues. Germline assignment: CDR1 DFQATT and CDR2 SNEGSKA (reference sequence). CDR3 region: CSASLRDTQYF. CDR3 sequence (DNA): TGCAGTGCTAGTCTCAGGGATACGCAGTATTTT.

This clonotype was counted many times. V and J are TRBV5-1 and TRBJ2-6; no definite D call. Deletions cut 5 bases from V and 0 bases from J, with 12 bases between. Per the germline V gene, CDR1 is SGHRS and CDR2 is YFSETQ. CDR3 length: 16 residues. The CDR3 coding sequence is TGCGCCAGCAGTTCCCAGGCGGCCTCTGGGGCCAACGTCCTGACTTTC. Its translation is CASSSQAASGANVLTF.

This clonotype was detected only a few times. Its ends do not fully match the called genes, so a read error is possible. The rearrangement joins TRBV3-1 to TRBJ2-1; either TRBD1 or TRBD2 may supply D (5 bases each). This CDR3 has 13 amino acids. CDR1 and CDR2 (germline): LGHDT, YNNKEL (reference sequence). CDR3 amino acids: CASSPGPDNEQSF. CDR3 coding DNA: TGTGCCAGCAGCCCGGGACCCGACAATGAGCAGTCCTTC.

CDR3 in amino acids: CASSEVLAGKYEQYF. The CDR3 DNA reads as TGTGCCAGCAGTGAAGTCCTAGCGGGGAAATACGAGCAGTACTTC. The chain carries TRBV2 and TRBJ2-7; 9 nucleotides match TRBD2. J gave up 4 bases and V 1 base, and 5 bases lay outside the gene matches. The CDR3 has 15 residues. Germline V gene data show CDR1 as SNHLY and CDR2 as FYNNEI.

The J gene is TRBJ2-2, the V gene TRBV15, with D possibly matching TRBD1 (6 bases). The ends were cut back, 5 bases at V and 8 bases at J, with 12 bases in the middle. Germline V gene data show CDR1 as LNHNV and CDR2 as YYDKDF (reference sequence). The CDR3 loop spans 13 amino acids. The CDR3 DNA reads TGTGCCACCAGCGGCCGACAGGTGGGGGAGCTGTTTTTT. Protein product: CATSGRQVGELFF.

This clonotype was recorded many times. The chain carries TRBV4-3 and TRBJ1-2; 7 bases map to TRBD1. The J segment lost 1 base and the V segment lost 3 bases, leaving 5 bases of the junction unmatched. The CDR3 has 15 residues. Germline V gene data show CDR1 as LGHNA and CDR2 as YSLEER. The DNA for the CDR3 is TGCGCCAGCAGCCAGGGACAGCTTTTTAACTATGGCTACACCTTC. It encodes CASSQGQLFNYGYTF.

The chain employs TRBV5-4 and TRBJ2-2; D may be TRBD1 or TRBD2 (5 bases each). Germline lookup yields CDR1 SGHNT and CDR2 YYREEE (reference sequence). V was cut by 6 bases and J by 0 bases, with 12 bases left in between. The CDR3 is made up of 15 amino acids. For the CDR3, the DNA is TGTGCCAGCAACCCTGGGACCGCGAACACCGGGGAGCTGTTTTTT. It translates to CASNPGTANTGELFF.

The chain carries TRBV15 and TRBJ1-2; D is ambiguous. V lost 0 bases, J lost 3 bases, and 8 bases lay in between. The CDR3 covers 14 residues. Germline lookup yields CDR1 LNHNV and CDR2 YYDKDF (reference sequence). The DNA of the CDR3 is TGTGCCACCAGCAGAGATTTGCAGGACTATGGCTACACCTTC. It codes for CATSRDLQDYGYTF.

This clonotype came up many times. Here the CDR3 reads CASSVGEGRVAFF. As DNA, the CDR3 is TGTGCCAGCAGCGTAGGGGAGGGGCGGGTGGCTTTCTTT. The genes are TRBV9 and TRBJ1-1, with D tentatively TRBD1 (5 bases). Trimming cost V 0 bases and J 11 bases, with 14 bases left between them. The CDR3 has 13 residues. Per the germline V gene, CDR1 is SGDLS and CDR2 is YYNGEE.

In DNA form, the CDR3 reads TGCGCCAGCAGTGACCAGGGGGCCTACGAGCAGTACTTC. This encodes CASSDQGAYEQYF. The chain combines TRBV5-1 with TRBJ2-7, with TRBD1 matching over 7 bases. Germline CDR1 is SGHRS and CDR2 is YFSETQ. The V gene end was trimmed by 5 bases and the J gene end by 2 bases; junction bases not matched to a gene: 4. The CDR3 contains 13 residues. Together with reference TRBV5-1 and TRBJ2-7, the CDR3 gives the full variable domain: KAGVTQTPRYLIKTRGQQVTLSCSPISGHRSVSWYQQTPGQGLQFLFEYFSETQRNKGNFPGRFSGRQFSNSRSEMNVSTLELGDSALYLCASSDQGAYEQYFGPGTRLTVT.

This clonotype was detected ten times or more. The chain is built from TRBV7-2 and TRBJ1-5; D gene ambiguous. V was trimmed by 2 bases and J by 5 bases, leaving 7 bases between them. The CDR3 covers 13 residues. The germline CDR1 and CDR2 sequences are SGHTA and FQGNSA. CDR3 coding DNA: TGTGCCAGCAGCTTACTGAGGTATCAGCCCCAGCATTTT. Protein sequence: CASSLLRYQPQHF.

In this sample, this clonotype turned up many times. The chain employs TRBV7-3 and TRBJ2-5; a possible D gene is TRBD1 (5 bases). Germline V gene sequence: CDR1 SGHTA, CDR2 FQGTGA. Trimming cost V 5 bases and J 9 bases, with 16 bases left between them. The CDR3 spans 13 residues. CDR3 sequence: CASSTDQLGAQYF. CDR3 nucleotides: TGTGCCAGCAGCACGGACCAGTTAGGGGCCCAGTACTTC. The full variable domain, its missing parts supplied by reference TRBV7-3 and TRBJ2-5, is GAGVSQTPSNKVTEKGKYVELRCDPISGHTALYWYRQSLGQGPEFLIYFQGTGAADDSGLPNDRFFAVRPEGSVSTLKIQRTERGDSAVYLCASSTDQLGAQYFGPGTRLLVL.

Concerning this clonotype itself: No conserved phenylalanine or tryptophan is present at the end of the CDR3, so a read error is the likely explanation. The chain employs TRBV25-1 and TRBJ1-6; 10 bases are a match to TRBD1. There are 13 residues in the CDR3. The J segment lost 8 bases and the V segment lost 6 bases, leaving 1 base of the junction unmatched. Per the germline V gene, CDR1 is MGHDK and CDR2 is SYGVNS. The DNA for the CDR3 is TGTGCCAGCAGGGACAGGGGGGATTCACCCCTCCACCTT. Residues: CASRDRGDSPLHL.

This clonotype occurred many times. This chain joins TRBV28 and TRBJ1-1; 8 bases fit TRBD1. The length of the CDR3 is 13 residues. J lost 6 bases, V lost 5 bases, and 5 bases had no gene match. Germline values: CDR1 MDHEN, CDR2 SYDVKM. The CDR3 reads CASSSGQGSEAFF. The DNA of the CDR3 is TGTGCCAGCAGTAGCGGACAGGGCTCTGAAGCTTTCTTT.

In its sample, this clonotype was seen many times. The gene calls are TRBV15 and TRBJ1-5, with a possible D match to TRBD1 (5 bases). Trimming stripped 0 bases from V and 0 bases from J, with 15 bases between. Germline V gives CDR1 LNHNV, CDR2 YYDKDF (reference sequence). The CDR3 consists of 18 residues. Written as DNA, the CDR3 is TGTGCCACCAGCAGAGATAAGGGTTGGACAACTAGCAATCAGCCCCAGCATTTT. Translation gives CATSRDKGWTTSNQPQHF.